The clone carrying this T cell receptor beta chain was seen a few times. The antigen remains unidentified. Mismatch with germline at one junction end may stem from a read error. The germline CDR1 and CDR2 sequences are SSHAT and FNYEAQ (reference sequence). The CDR3 covers 15 residues. The authors took one heparinised blood draw, averaging approximately 120 mL, from each donor. This entry belongs to a study of beta chain features in type 1 diabetes. Findings of the study overall: The naive, central memory and Treg TCRB repertoires of patients appeared to be more similar to one another than those of healthy donors. In all four CD4+ subsets, TCRB CDR3 length was significantly, moderately reduced in type 1 diabetes.

All of the isolated RNA was reverse transcribed, so expressed TCRB transcripts were sequenced. Sequencing used immunoSEQ multiplex PCR; TCRdb keeps in-frame clones, though not all of them. The sample has some 150,000 clones, around 9% seen once. This chain joins TRBV7-7 and TRBJ2-5, with unresolved D. Material: central memory CD4+ T cells from blood. This clonotype was sampled from a woman aged 25 to 39 with type 1 diabetes. CDR3 in DNA: TGTGCTAGCAGCTTAGGGCCCCCCGGTAGCGAGACCCAGTACTTC. It encodes CASSLGPPGSETQYF.